Listed below are T cell receptor beta chains from one sample, sequenced in a study of cytotoxic CD8 clonotypes in ibrutinib-treated CLL. The data were produced by immunoSEQ multiplex PCR, yet TCRdb's version contains in-frame clones alone and is incomplete. The repertoire consists of around 310,000 clones, with roughly 80% occurring once and the leading ten covering 6.5% to 8.5%. This specimen was PBMCs, taken before ibrutinib treatment. The source of these receptors is a human donor with chronic lymphocytic leukemia. The CDR3 runs from the conserved cysteine through the conserved F or W. A D gene is named only where the DNA matches it firmly. Expanded clones get a size class; other rows say once, few or many, or leave the size out.

TRBJ1-5,TRBV6-5,.,few,TGTGCCTGCGGCAGGAGCAATCAGCCCCAGCATTTT,CACGRSNQPQHF
TRBJ2-5,TRBV19,.,.,TGTGCCAGTAGTATATTCACGGGGGGCGGGGAGACCCAGTACTTC,CASSIFTGGGETQYF
TRBJ2-7,TRBV11-2,TRBD1,.,TGTGCCAGCACCCTTACAGGGGTCTACGAGCAGTACTTC,CASTLTGVYEQYF
TRBJ2-3,TRBV5-6,.,.,TGTGCCAGCAGCTCACAGACTCGTCGTAGCACAGATACGCAGTATTTT,CASSSQTRRSTDTQYF
TRBJ2-1,TRBV4-2,.,few,TGTGCCAGCAGCCATGGACTTAACTCCTACAATGAGCAGTTCTTC,CASSHGLNSYNEQFF
TRBJ2-7,TRBV27,.,.,TGTGCCAGCAGAACCCCCCGGGAGCAGTACTTC,CASRTPREQYF
TRBJ2-1,TRBV7-6,TRBD1,.,TGTGCCAGCAGCTCCGCCGGGACAGCCTACAATGAGCAGTTCTTC,CASSSAGTAYNEQFF
TRBJ1-2,TRBV2,TRBD1,.,TGTGCCAGCAGGACTACGTGGACAGGGCGTGACTACACCTTC,CASRTTWTGRDYTF
TRBJ2-5,TRBV4-3,TRBD2,.,TGCGCCAGCAGCCAAGGCGGGACTAGCGGAGGCGGGACCCAGTACTTC,CASSQGGTSGGGTQYF
TRBJ1-4,TRBV4-1,.,.,TGCGCCAGCAGCCAAGAAGGGCAGGGGAATGAAAAACTGTTTTTT,CASSQEGQGNEKLFF
TRBJ2-1,TRBV4-3,.,.,TGCGCCAGCAGCCAAGTTCCCTCGCGCCCCTACAATGAGCAGTTCTTC,CASSQVPSRPYNEQFF
TRBJ2-1,TRBV25-1,TRBD2,.,TGTGCCAGCAGTTCCTTTGGACTAGCGGGAGGGGGTGAGCAGTTCTTC,CASSSFGLAGGGEQFF
TRBJ1-3,TRBV5-1,.,.,TGCGCCAGCGCAGGGGACTCTGGAAACACCATATATTTT,CASAGDSGNTIYF
TRBJ2-1,TRBV5-1,TRBD2,few,TGCGCCAGCAGTCAACTAGCGGGAGGAGGCAATGAGCAGTTCTTC,CASSQLAGGGNEQFF
TRBJ2-3,TRBV5-4,.,.,TGTGCCAGCAGCCCGTTACACAGGACCAACACAGATACGCAGTATTTT,CASSPLHRTNTDTQYF
TRBJ2-7,TRBV6-1,TRBD2,.,TGTGCCAGCAGGGCTACTAGCGGGAGCTCCTACGAGCAGTACTTC,CASRATSGSSYEQYF
TRBJ2-7,TRBV4-2,TRBD1,.,TGTGCCAGCAGCCAAGATGGGACAGCCTACGAGCAGTACTTC,CASSQDGTAYEQYF
TRBJ2-3,TRBV19,.,.,TGTGCCAGTAGTATGTCGGACAGTCCTAGCACAGATACGCAGTATTTT,CASSMSDSPSTDTQYF
TRBJ2-1,TRBV7-3,TRBD2,once,TGTGCCAGCAGCCGCGCGGCGGGGGGATACAATGAGCAGTTCTTC,CASSRAAGGYNEQFF
TRBJ1-2,TRBV7-9,.,.,TGTGCCAGCAGCTTAGGGACAGAGGACTATGGCTACACCTTC,CASSLGTEDYGYTF
TRBJ1-5,TRBV4-1,.,.,TGCGCCAGCAGCCAAGAGCCGGGGTACCCTGCGCCCCAGCATTTT,CASSQEPGYPAPQHF
TRBJ2-5,TRBV6-5,TRBD2,.,TGTGCCAGCAGTTACGGGTTAGCGGGACGGGAGACCCAGTACTTC,CASSYGLAGRETQYF
TRBJ2-7,TRBV6-1,TRBD2,.,TGTGCCAGCAGTGAACGGGGTAGCGGGAGAGAGCAGTACTTC,CASSERGSGREQYF
TRBJ1-1,TRBV7-9,TRBD1,.,TGTGCCAGCAGGCATATCGGGGGACAGATGAACACTGAAGCTTTCTTT,CASRHIGGQMNTEAFF
TRBJ1-1,TRBV7-9,.,.,TGTGCCAGCAGCCCTGGGGCGTATGAAGCTTTCTTT,CASSPGAYEAFF
TRBJ2-7,TRBV7-5,.,.,TGTGTCAGAAGCTTAGTATATGAGGGACTTCCCGTAAGCGAGTACTTC,CVRSLVYEGLPVSEYF
TRBJ2-7,TRBV5-4,TRBD2,.,TGTGCCAGCAGCAAAGCTAGCGGGTGGGTCTCGTACGAGCAGTACTTC,CASSKASGWVSYEQYF
TRBJ2-1,TRBV7-9,.,.,TGTGCCAGCGCACGCAAGGACAGAAAGTACAATGAGCAGTTCTTC,CASARKDRKYNEQFF
TRBJ2-7,TRBV7-8,TRBD1,once,TGTGCCAGCAGCTTCCGGACAGGGGCCTACGAGCAGTACTTC,CASSFRTGAYEQYF
TRBJ2-7,TRBV7-9,.,.,TGTGCCAGCAGCCCGACGGGCTACGAGCAGTACTTC,CASSPTGYEQYF
TRBJ2-7,TRBV6-8,.,.,TGTGCCAGCAGTAGCAGGACCTCCTACGAGCAGTACTTC,CASSSRTSYEQYF
TRBJ2-7,TRBV2,TRBD1,.,TGTGCCAGCAGTGAAGCGGCGACAGGGCCCGCCTACGAGCAGTACTTC,CASSEAATGPAYEQYF
TRBJ2-1,TRBV7-8,TRBD2,.,TGTGCCAGCCAGACTAGCGTTGTCTATGAGCAGTTCTTC,CASQTSVVYEQFF
TRBJ2-3,TRBV18,TRBD2,.,TGTGCCAGCTCACCACCGGGGACTAGCAGCACAGATACGCAGTATTTT,CASSPPGTSSTDTQYF
TRBJ2-3,TRBV5-1,.,.,TGCGCCAGCAGCTTGGATGGTCAGGGAATCACAGATACGCAGTATTTT,CASSLDGQGITDTQYF
TRBJ1-5,TRBV4-3,TRBD1,.,TGCGCCAGCAGCCAAGATTCAACAGGGGTTCAGCCCCAGCATTTT,CASSQDSTGVQPQHF
TRBJ2-5,TRBV10-3,.,few,TGTGCCATCAGTGAGTCGGGCAGGTCGTACCAAGAGACCCAGTACTTC,CAISESGRSYQETQYF
TRBJ2-2,TRBV7-8,TRBD2,once,TGTGCCAGCAGCTTTATCCCCGGGACTAGGAGTAACGGGGAGCTGTTTTTT,CASSFIPGTRSNGELFF
TRBJ2-5,TRBV29-1,.,few,TGCAGCGTTGAAGTCTCACCGCAGACCCAGTACTTC,CSVEVSPQTQYF
TRBJ2-7,TRBV7-9,TRBD2,.,TGTGCCAGCAACCCAGCGGGAGGGCCATTCTCCTACGAGCAGTACTTC,CASNPAGGPFSYEQYF
TRBJ1-2,TRBV4-3,.,once,TGCGCCAGCAGCCAAGTGAATGGCTACACCTTC,CASSQVNGYTF
TRBJ1-5,TRBV29-1,.,once,TGCAGCGTGCCCCACCTCGGGGGGTATAGCAATCAGCCCCAGCATTTT,CSVPHLGGYSNQPQHF
TRBJ2-1,TRBV11-2,.,.,TGTGCCAGCAGCCTCGGGTTCGGTGAGCAGTTCTTC,CASSLGFGEQFF
TRBJ1-5,TRBV5-8,.,.,TGTGCCAGCAGCTTGGACAGTTTTGTTCAGCCCCAGCATTTT,CASSLDSFVQPQHF
TRBJ2-3,TRBV2,TRBD1,.,TGTGCCAGCAGTAGGGGGCCAGATACGCAGTATTTT,CASSRGPDTQYF
TRBJ1-2,TRBV11-2,.,.,TGTGCCAGCAGCTTAGAACCTTTCTATGGCTACACCTTC,CASSLEPFYGYTF
TRBJ2-7,TRBV6-1,.,few,TGTGCCAGCAGTTGGGGGCACGAGCAGTACTTC,CASSWGHEQYF
TRBJ2-7,TRBV5-1,TRBD1,.,TGCGCCAGCAGCCCTGGACAGGACCACGACGAGCAGTACTTC,CASSPGQDHDEQYF
TRBJ2-7,TRBV7-2,TRBD2,.,TGTGCCAGCAGCCTGACAGCGGGAGTCTTCGGAGTATCCTTC,CASSLTAGVFGVSF
TRBJ1-5,TRBV28,.,.,TGTGCCAGCAGTTTAGGGGGAGGTAGCAATCAGCCCCAGCATTTT,CASSLGGGSNQPQHF
TRBJ2-1,TRBV7-2,.,few,TGTGCCAGCAGCTTATCTCTAGGGGTCTACAATGAGCAGTTCTTC,CASSLSLGVYNEQFF
TRBJ2-1,TRBV13,TRBD2,.,TGTGCCAGCAGCTTGGGTGCGGGAGGGTCCTACAATGAGCAGTTCTTC,CASSLGAGGSYNEQFF
TRBJ2-1,TRBV6-6,TRBD2,.,TGTGCCACCAAACGGTTTAGCGGGAGTTCTTACAATGAGCAGTTCTTC,CATKRFSGSSYNEQFF
TRBJ2-5,TRBV5-1,TRBD2,.,TGCGCCAGCAGCTTGACTAGCGAAGAGACCCAGTACTTC,CASSLTSEETQYF
TRBJ2-5,TRBV6-5,TRBD2,once,TGTGCCAGCAGTTACAGCGGGAGTAGGGAGACCCAGTACTTC,CASSYSGSRETQYF
TRBJ2-3,TRBV28,TRBD1,.,TGTGCCAGCAGTCGCCCGGGACAGGGGGCAGATACGCAGTATTTT,CASSRPGQGADTQYF
TRBJ1-1,TRBV4-3,.,.,TGCGCCAGCAGCCAAGGGTTACAATCAAACACTGAAGCTTTCTTT,CASSQGLQSNTEAFF
TRBJ1-4,TRBV4-3,TRBD1,.,TGCGCCAGCAGCCAAGATTTTGCCTCGGGACAGCCGTTTTTT,CASSQDFASGQPFF
TRBJ2-3,TRBV5-1,.,.,TGCGCCAGCAGCTTGACAGCAGGGTCTACGGATACGCAGTATTTT,CASSLTAGSTDTQYF